The text below deals with one T cell receptor beta chain. Its target is not known. J gave up 5 bases and V 5 bases, and 9 bases lay outside the gene matches. This CDR3 region has 14 residues. The germline V gene encodes CDR1 DFQATT and CDR2 SNEGSKA (reference sequence). These data belong to a study of T cells after yellow fever vaccination. Overall study context: In the case of low-cell-number fractions, SMART-Seq v4 Ultra Low Input was used for preparation.

TCRdb analysed the 5' RACE reads with MiXCR anew, one entry per CDR3 protein. Altogether hundreds of thousands of distinct CDR3 sequences are present, roughly 8.7% being singletons, with the ten largest covering under 20%. General study findings and limits: Repertoires obtained by FACS sorting could include abundant clonotypes that entered as contaminants from the bulk population.

Sequencing was performed on PBMCs, taken on the day of the first yellow fever vaccination. This receptor was taken from a man in his late teens or twenties who received the YFV17D yellow fever vaccine. This chain joins TRBV20-1 and TRBJ2-3; 8 nucleotides line up with TRBD1. The CDR3 nucleotides read TGCAGTGCTGAGAGGACAGGGATTGGAGATACGCAGTATTTT. This sequence encodes CSAERTGIGDTQYF.